The clone carrying this T cell receptor (beta chain) was detected many times. Its antigen remains unidentified. The sample originates from a study of post-analysis software for immune sequencing data. Study-wide points: Controls had significantly higher normalized Chao1 diversity than multiple sclerosis patients. Five TRBV segments, including TRBV5-6, TRBV5-1 and TRBV20-1, were more frequent in patients than controls.

CDR1 DFQATT and CDR2 SNEGSKA come from the germline V gene (reference sequence). Between the trimmed V and J ends, which lost 3 bases and 4 bases, there was a span of 15 bases. The CDR3 has 14 residues. TCR beta cDNA libraries included unique molecular identifiers. TCRdb re-called the PCR reads through MiXCR, storing one row per CDR3 protein. This table holds fewer than 850,000 distinct CDR3 sequences, about 32% found once. The chain recombines TRBV20-1 with TRBJ2-5; D might be TRBD1 or TRBD2, each matching 5 bases. Input material: blood. This TCR derives from a girl between 10 and 17 years old with multiple sclerosis. CDR3 residues: CSARVWGIGETQYF. In nucleotides, the CDR3 is TGCAGTGCTAGGGTGTGGGGGATCGGAGAGACCCAGTACTTC.